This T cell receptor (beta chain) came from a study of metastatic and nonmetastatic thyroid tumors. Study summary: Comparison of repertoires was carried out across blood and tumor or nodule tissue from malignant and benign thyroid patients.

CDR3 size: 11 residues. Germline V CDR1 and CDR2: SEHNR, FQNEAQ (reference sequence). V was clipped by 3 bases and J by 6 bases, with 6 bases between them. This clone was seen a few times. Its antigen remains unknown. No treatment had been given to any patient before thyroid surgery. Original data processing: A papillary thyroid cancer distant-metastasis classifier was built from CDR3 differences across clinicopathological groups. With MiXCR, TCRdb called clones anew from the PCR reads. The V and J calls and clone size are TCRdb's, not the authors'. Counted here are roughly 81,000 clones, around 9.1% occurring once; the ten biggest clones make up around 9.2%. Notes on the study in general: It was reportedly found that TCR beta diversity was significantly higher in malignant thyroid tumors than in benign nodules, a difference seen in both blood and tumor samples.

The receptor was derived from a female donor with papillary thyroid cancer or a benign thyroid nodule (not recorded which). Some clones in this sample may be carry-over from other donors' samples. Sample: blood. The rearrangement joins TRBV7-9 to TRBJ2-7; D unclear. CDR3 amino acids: CASSFTSEQYF. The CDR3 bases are TGTGCCAGCAGCTTTACAAGCGAGCAGTACTTC.